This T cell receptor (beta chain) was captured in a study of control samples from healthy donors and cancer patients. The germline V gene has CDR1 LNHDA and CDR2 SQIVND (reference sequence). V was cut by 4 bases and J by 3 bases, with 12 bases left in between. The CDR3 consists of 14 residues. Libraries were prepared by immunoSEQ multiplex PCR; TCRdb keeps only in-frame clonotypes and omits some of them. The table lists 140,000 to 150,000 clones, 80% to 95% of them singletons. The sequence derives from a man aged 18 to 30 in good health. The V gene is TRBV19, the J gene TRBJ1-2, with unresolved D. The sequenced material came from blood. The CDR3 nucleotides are TGTGCCAGTAGTAGAGAGGTTCAGGACTATGGCTACACCTTC. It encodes CASSREVQDYGYTF.